The clone carrying this T cell receptor (beta chain) appeared once. Its target is not known. The entry originates in a study of T cell responses to AZD1222 COVID-19 vaccine. V lost 4 bases to trimming and J lost 6 bases, with 6 bases between them. This CDR3 region has 12 residues. The germline CDR1 and CDR2 sequences are ENHRY and SYGVKD. Notes on the study in general: Per reports, nearly half of all spike-specific TCRs target regions that are unmutated in variants.

Libraries were prepared by immunoSEQ multiplex PCR; TCRdb keeps only in-frame clonotypes and omits some of them. The data contain approximately 71,000 clones, 80% of them singletons. The specimen comprised peripheral blood, sampled on day 0 of AZD1222 vaccination. This TCR derives from an adult in good health. The rearrangement uses TRBV10-3 and TRBJ2-2; tentative D call: TRBD1 (6 bases). CDR3 region: CAISAGAGELFF. The CDR3 DNA reads TGTGCCATCAGTGCAGGGGCCGGGGAGCTGTTTTTT.